This T cell receptor (beta chain) is from a study of T cells after yellow fever vaccination. TCRdb fed the 5' RACE reads into MiXCR, producing one record per CDR3 protein. Counted here are 500,000 to 550,000 distinct CDR3 sequences, around a fifth occurring once; the ten biggest clones make up about 16%. The V end lost 2 bases, the J end lost 7 bases, and 8 bases lay between the germline ends. In germline, CDR1 is DFQATT, CDR2 SNEGSKA (reference sequence). The length of the CDR3 is 12 residues. There are a few counts of this clonotype. This sequence originates from a man in his late teens or twenties who received the YFV17D yellow fever vaccine. The material was PBMCs, obtained roughly 20 days after the first yellow fever vaccination. The chain employs TRBV20-1 and TRBJ2-2; D is unclear. The CDR3 DNA follows: TGCAGTGCTAGATCAGAGGACGGGGAGCTGTTTTTT. Amino acid sequence: CSARSEDGELFF.